This TCR beta chain is from a study of cytotoxic CD8 clonotypes in ibrutinib-treated CLL. Across the study: Among the samples, the mean was about 250,000 productive templates and over 90,000 productive rearrangements.

Deletions cut 1 base from V and 2 bases from J, with 12 bases between. The germline V gene encodes CDR1 SGHVS and CDR2 FQNEAQ. The CDR3 runs to 15 residues. Sequenced by immunoSEQ multiplex PCR; TCRdb stores in-frame clones only, minus some. The table shows about 57,000 clones, with 56% occurring only once. Of note for this clone: Its cognate antigen is unknown.

Whole-study findings and limits: Before falling back toward baseline at progression, clonality had risen at the time of ibrutinib response. Public clonotypes were rare and shrank or held steady on treatment.

This sequence was found in a human donor with chronic lymphocytic leukemia. This rearrangement joins TRBV7-8 to TRBJ2-7; D remains unclear. The source was PBMCs, collected after 24 months of ibrutinib treatment. Here the CDR3 DNA reads TGTGCCAGCAGCTTAGGGAAGGTAGGACCCTACGAGCAGTACGTC. Its translation is CASSLGKVGPYEQYV.